Below, one T cell receptor (beta chain) is given with its context. Its target antigen remains unknown. Base qualities were left out, and no much larger clone turns up one base away. TCRbeta CDR3 regions were amplified from genomic DNA by means of the immunoSEQ Assay, a bias-controlled multiplex PCR. From the authors' description of their analysis: Nucleated cell counts per sample were estimated from amplification of reference gene primers within the assay. To quantify the absolute abundance of each unique TCRbeta CDR3 rearrangement, sequence reads were collapsed and filtered. For each sample, productive Simpson clonality was calculated as the square root of Simpson's diversity index over productive rearrangements. In its TCRdb copy, this immuneACCESS table keeps in-frame sequences only and misses some clones. Where compared with another copy, unresolved V genes explain less than half of these, and the others have no known cause. That table furnishes V, J and clone size, whereas the DNA furnished D and trimming. In this sample the table shows some 90,000 clones, around four fifths of which occur a single time. The ten largest clonotypes hold about an eighth of the sample.

The CDR3, from cysteine to phenylalanine, totals 15 residues. The sequence is cut down to CDR3 DNA, 45 bases in frame from base 1. The germline V gene (reference sequence) yields GTSNPN for CDR1 and SVGIG for CDR2. V is clipped by 2 bases and J by 3 bases, and the sequence between their germline boundaries is 15 bases long. This specimen belongs to a study of blood T cell repertoires in COVID-19 (dated by TCRdb to the early 2020s). Study-level background: Samples from collaborators originated in the United States, Italy and Spain and spanned both the acute and convalescent phases of COVID-19. The prospective study material was composed of cDNA or gDNA derived from T cells, B-cell-depleted T cells, or PBMCs. Deeply sampled blood TCRbeta repertoires from subjects exposed to, actively infected with, or recovered from COVID-19 were included in the dataset. The repertoires were made available in a free public database intended to serve as a resource for research on the immune response to SARS-CoV-2. Samples were obtained from the ongoing ImmuneRACE study (first 160 participants) and from 1,200 or so subjects provided by 6 global collaborators. Nearly every sample came with metadata listing a de-identified subject ID, COVID-19 status, age in years and sex. HLA class I and class II types, where available, came from metadata supplied by the sample provider rather than from assay-based typing.

The collaborating institutions used their own protocols to collect whole blood in K2EDTA tubes. For TCRbeta analysis, collaborators shipped samples in one of three forms: frozen whole blood, isolated PBMCs, or DNA extracted from either of those sample types. General conclusions and limits of the study: How much clinical and demographic metadata was included differed by source and by participant, and the metadata was provided uncurated.

This receptor was obtained from a human donor in a cohort sampled during active COVID-19. The material sequenced was peripheral blood. This sequence uses TRBV30 and TRBJ2-3; the D region possibly corresponds to TRBD1 (6 bases align). The CDR3 reads CAWSLGQGHTDTQYF. The DNA is as follows: TGTGCCTGGAGTTTAGGGCAGGGACATACAGATACGCAGTATTTT.